One sample yielded the 23 T cell receptor beta chains listed below, sequenced in a study of siplizumab effects on memory and regulatory T cells. Profiling relied on immunoSEQ multiplex PCR, and the TCRdb table lists in-frame clones only, not all of them. The repertoire holds about 91,000 clones, with 80% to 95% as singletons. Sequencing was carried out using CD8+ T cells sorted from blood. The receptors originated from a human donor in good health.

This clone was picked up one time. The chain joins TRBV6-1 to TRBJ1-1, with D possibly matching TRBD1 (5 bases). The V end was cut by 2 bases, the J end by 6 bases, with 13 bases between. The CDR3 is 14 amino acids. Germline lookup yields CDR1 MNHNS and CDR2 SASEGT. The CDR3 reads CASSEWGVSAEAFF. The CDR3 bases are TGTGCCAGCAGTGAATGGGGGGTATCGGCTGAAGCTTTCTTT.

V and J are TRBV4-2 and TRBJ2-7; the D gene is possibly TRBD2 (7 bases). The CDR3 runs to 13 residues. The V end lost 5 bases, the J end lost 2 bases, and 10 bases lay between the germline ends. CDR1 and CDR2 from the germline V gene are LGHNA and YNFKEQ. CDR3 amino acids: CASSGGATYEQYF. DNA of the CDR3: TGTGCCAGCAGCGGGGGGGCCACCTACGAGCAGTACTTC.

This clone was detected once. The genes are TRBV4-3 and TRBJ2-6, with 14 bases aligning to TRBD2. Trimming removed 4 bases from V and 4 bases from J; junction bases left unmatched: 6. Germline V gives CDR1 LGHNA, CDR2 YSLEER. The CDR3 covers 18 residues. CDR3 loop: CASSPRLAGGPGANVLTF. The CDR3 region has the DNA TGCGCCAGCAGCCCGCGACTAGCGGGAGGGCCGGGGGCCAACGTCCTGACTTTC.

This clone was recorded only once. The rearrangement joins TRBV10-3 to TRBJ2-5; the D is unclear. Trimming removed 2 bases at V and 2 bases at J, with 6 bases between. This CDR3 has 13 residues. CDR1 is ENHRY, CDR2 SYGVKD, per germline. As DNA, the CDR3 is TGTGCCATCAGTGAGACGTGGCAAGAGACCCAGTACTTC. Amino acids: CAISETWQETQYF.

The rearrangement joins TRBV30 to TRBJ1-3, with D possibly being TRBD1 (5 bases). The CDR3 extends over 17 amino acids. The V end lost 2 bases, the J end lost 2 bases, and 19 bases lay between the germline ends. CDR1 GTSNPN and CDR2 SVGIG come from the germline V gene (reference sequence). The CDR3 reads CAWSTPFGGRAGNTIYF. CDR3 nucleotides: TGTGCCTGGAGTACACCCTTCGGGGGGAGGGCTGGAAACACCATATATTTT.

The chain uses TRBV6-5 and TRBJ1-1; D not certain. Trimming removed 2 bases from V and 1 base from J, with 11 bases in between. Per germline, CDR1 MNHEY and CDR2 SVGAGI. This CDR3 is 15 amino acids long. The CDR3 nucleotides read TGTGCCAGCAGTTACGGGGTTCGTGAGAACACTGAAGCTTTCTTT. Translating it yields CASSYGVRENTEAFF.

V is TRBV29-1 and J is TRBJ2-1; the match to TRBD2 covers 10 bases. V was pared by 3 bases and J by 0 bases, with 8 bases of the junction left unmatched. The CDR3 has 17 amino acids. Germline assignment: CDR1 SQVTM and CDR2 ANQGSEA. The DNA for the CDR3 is TGCAGCGTTGAGGGGGTAGCGGGAGGATACTCCTACAATGAGCAGTTCTTC. It translates to CSVEGVAGGYSYNEQFF.

The chain links TRBV30 to TRBJ1-2; D remains unclear. This CDR3 comprises 13 residues. The germline V gene has CDR1 GTSNPN and CDR2 SVGIG (reference sequence). V was trimmed by 2 bases and J by 8 bases, leaving 15 bases between them. CDR3 sequence: CAWSRISGEGYTF. The DNA of the CDR3 is TGTGCCTGGAGTCGGATATCCGGGGAAGGCTACACCTTC.

This rearrangement joins TRBV4-3 to TRBJ2-7; D possibly corresponds to TRBD2 (5 bases). Per the germline V gene, CDR1 is LGHNA and CDR2 is YSLEER. The CDR3 covers 16 residues. Between the trimmed V and J ends, which lost 0 bases and 0 bases, there was a span of 12 bases. The CDR3 region is CASSQEVDSSSYEQYF. CDR3 sequence (DNA): TGCGCCAGCAGCCAAGAGGTGGACTCCAGCTCCTACGAGCAGTACTTC.

The chain employs TRBV27 and TRBJ2-1; 13 bases fit TRBD2. Germline V lookup: CDR1 MNHEY, CDR2 SMNVEV (reference sequence). Germline trimming cut 2 bases from V and 6 bases from J; bases unmatched to any gene: 13. This CDR3 is 19 amino acids long. The CDR3: CASSLRGVGLAGAPNEQFF. DNA for the CDR3: TGTGCCAGCAGTTTACGGGGGGTCGGACTAGCGGGAGCTCCCAATGAGCAGTTCTTC.

This chain connects TRBV9 to TRBJ1-5, with D possibly TRBD1 on 6 matching bases. V dropped 3 bases and J dropped 4 bases, with 14 bases sitting between them. The CDR3 runs to 15 residues. Germline V gives CDR1 SGDLS, CDR2 YYNGEE. CDR3 amino acids: CASSAGQTGNQPQHF. DNA of the CDR3: TGTGCCAGCAGCGCGGGACAAACGGGAAATCAGCCCCAGCATTTT.

The chain couples TRBV7-3 to TRBJ2-7; 7 nucleotides align to TRBD1. This CDR3 has 13 residues. Looked up from germline, CDR1 is SGHTA and CDR2 is FQGTGA. The ends lost 5 bases at V and 5 bases at J; junction bases unmatched: 6. DNA of the CDR3: TGTGCCAGCAGCCCAACAGGGGCGGACGAGCAGTACTTC. Translating it yields CASSPTGADEQYF.

The gene calls are TRBV18 and TRBJ2-7, with D maybe TRBD2 (5 bases). The ends were cut back, 8 bases at V and 1 base at J, with 15 bases in the middle. CDR1 KGHSH and CDR2 LQKENI come from the germline V gene. This CDR3 region has 14 residues. CDR3 in DNA: TGTGCCAGCACGACTATAGGGCAGTCCTACGAGCAGTACTTC. This codes for CASTTIGQSYEQYF.

This chain joins TRBV6-1 and TRBJ2-5; D not resolved. The J call is uncertain, as TRBJ2-7 better fits the DNA end. CDR1 is MNHNS and CDR2 is SASEGT in the germline V gene. The CDR3 consists of 11 residues. The CDR3 nucleotides read TGTGCCAGCAGTTACAGATACGAGCAGTACTTC. Its protein product is CASSYRYEQYF.

The V and J genes are TRBV5-6 and TRBJ1-4, with D tentatively TRBD1 (6 bases). This CDR3 contains 19 residues. Germline assignment: CDR1 SGHDT and CDR2 YYEEEE. V was pared by 3 bases and J by 4 bases, with 25 bases between. The CDR3 DNA follows: TGTGCCAGCAGCTCGCAGCTTGGGCCTCAGTGGACAGATAATGAAAAACTGTTTTTT. Encoded protein: CASSSQLGPQWTDNEKLFF.

The chain couples TRBV9 to TRBJ1-3; unclear D gene. The CDR3 totals 15 residues. V was cut by 4 bases and J by 0 bases, with 11 bases left in between. Germline lookup yields CDR1 SGDLS and CDR2 YYNGEE. In DNA, the CDR3 is TGTGCCAGCAGCCCAAATGTGCTCTCTGGAAACACCATATATTTT. This codes for CASSPNVLSGNTIYF.

The V call is TRBV30, the J call TRBJ2-7; D not certain. With 3 bases removed from V and 1 base from J, the gap between germline ends came to 13 bases. This CDR3 region has 14 residues. Germline values: CDR1 GTSNPN, CDR2 SVGIG (reference sequence). CDR3 DNA: TGTGCCTGGAGCCAGGAGATCCGATCCTACGAGCAGTACTTC. Translated: CAWSQEIRSYEQYF. The full variable domain, in which reference TRBV30 and TRBJ2-7 provide the parts outside the CDR3, is SQTIHQWPATLVQPVGSPLSLECTVEGTSNPNLYWYRQAAGRGLQLLFYSVGIGQISSEVPQNLSASRPQDRQFILSSKKLLLSDSGFYLCAWSQEIRSYEQYFGPGTRLTVT.

This rearrangement joins TRBV30 to TRBJ2-1, with 7 bases fitting TRBD2. Looked up from germline, CDR1 is GTSNPN and CDR2 is SVGIG (reference sequence). With V trimmed by 3 bases and J by 3 bases, 8 bases remained unmatched. This CDR3 spans 15 amino acids. The CDR3 bases are TGTGCCTGGAGCATCGGGGGGTCTAACTACAATGAGCAGTTCTTC. It codes for CAWSIGGSNYNEQFF.

The chain couples TRBV29-1 to TRBJ2-1; 11 bases match TRBD2. With V trimmed by 2 bases and J by 9 bases, 6 bases remained unmatched. CDR1 is SQVTM, CDR2 ANQGSEA, per germline. The CDR3 is 14 residues long. DNA for the CDR3: TGCAGCGTTGAAATAGCGGGAGGGCCTCGTGAGCAGTTCTTC. Protein sequence: CSVEIAGGPREQFF.

This sequence joins TRBV19 and TRBJ2-5, with D perhaps TRBD2 (6 bases). Trimming stripped 4 bases from V and 5 bases from J, with 14 bases between. The CDR3 has 14 amino acids. Germline V gene sequence: CDR1 LNHDA, CDR2 SQIVND (reference sequence). CDR3 nucleotide sequence: TGTGCCAGTAGTAGACCGGGAGCTGAGGAGACCCAGTACTTC. Its translation is CASSRPGAEETQYF.

The chain uses TRBV5-1 and TRBJ2-3, with 9 bases aligning to TRBD2. This CDR3 region has 18 residues. Germline V gene sequence: CDR1 SGHRS, CDR2 YFSETQ. V dropped 1 base and J dropped 3; count of bases not matched to a gene: 12. CDR3 loop: CASSLYPPPSGVTDTQYF. CDR3 DNA: TGCGCCAGCAGCTTGTACCCCCCCCCTAGCGGGGTTACAGATACGCAGTATTTT.

V is TRBV19 and J is TRBJ1-1; D is uncertain. CDR1 LNHDA and CDR2 SQIVND come from the germline V gene (reference sequence). The CDR3 loop spans 12 amino acids. V was clipped by 6 bases and J by 5 bases, with 10 bases between them. The CDR3 region has the DNA TGTGCCAGTAGGAGAGGAGGGACTGAAGCTTTCTTT. Protein product: CASRRGGTEAFF.

This sequence joins TRBV30 and TRBJ2-1; the D gene is possibly TRBD2 (5 bases). Germline V gene sequence: CDR1 GTSNPN, CDR2 SVGIG (reference sequence). The CDR3 runs 15 residues. Trimming took 0 bases from V and 0 from J, leaving 9 bases between them. This CDR3 reads CAWSVLAHSYNEQFF. The DNA of the CDR3 is TGTGCCTGGAGTGTGTTAGCGCACTCCTACAATGAGCAGTTCTTC.